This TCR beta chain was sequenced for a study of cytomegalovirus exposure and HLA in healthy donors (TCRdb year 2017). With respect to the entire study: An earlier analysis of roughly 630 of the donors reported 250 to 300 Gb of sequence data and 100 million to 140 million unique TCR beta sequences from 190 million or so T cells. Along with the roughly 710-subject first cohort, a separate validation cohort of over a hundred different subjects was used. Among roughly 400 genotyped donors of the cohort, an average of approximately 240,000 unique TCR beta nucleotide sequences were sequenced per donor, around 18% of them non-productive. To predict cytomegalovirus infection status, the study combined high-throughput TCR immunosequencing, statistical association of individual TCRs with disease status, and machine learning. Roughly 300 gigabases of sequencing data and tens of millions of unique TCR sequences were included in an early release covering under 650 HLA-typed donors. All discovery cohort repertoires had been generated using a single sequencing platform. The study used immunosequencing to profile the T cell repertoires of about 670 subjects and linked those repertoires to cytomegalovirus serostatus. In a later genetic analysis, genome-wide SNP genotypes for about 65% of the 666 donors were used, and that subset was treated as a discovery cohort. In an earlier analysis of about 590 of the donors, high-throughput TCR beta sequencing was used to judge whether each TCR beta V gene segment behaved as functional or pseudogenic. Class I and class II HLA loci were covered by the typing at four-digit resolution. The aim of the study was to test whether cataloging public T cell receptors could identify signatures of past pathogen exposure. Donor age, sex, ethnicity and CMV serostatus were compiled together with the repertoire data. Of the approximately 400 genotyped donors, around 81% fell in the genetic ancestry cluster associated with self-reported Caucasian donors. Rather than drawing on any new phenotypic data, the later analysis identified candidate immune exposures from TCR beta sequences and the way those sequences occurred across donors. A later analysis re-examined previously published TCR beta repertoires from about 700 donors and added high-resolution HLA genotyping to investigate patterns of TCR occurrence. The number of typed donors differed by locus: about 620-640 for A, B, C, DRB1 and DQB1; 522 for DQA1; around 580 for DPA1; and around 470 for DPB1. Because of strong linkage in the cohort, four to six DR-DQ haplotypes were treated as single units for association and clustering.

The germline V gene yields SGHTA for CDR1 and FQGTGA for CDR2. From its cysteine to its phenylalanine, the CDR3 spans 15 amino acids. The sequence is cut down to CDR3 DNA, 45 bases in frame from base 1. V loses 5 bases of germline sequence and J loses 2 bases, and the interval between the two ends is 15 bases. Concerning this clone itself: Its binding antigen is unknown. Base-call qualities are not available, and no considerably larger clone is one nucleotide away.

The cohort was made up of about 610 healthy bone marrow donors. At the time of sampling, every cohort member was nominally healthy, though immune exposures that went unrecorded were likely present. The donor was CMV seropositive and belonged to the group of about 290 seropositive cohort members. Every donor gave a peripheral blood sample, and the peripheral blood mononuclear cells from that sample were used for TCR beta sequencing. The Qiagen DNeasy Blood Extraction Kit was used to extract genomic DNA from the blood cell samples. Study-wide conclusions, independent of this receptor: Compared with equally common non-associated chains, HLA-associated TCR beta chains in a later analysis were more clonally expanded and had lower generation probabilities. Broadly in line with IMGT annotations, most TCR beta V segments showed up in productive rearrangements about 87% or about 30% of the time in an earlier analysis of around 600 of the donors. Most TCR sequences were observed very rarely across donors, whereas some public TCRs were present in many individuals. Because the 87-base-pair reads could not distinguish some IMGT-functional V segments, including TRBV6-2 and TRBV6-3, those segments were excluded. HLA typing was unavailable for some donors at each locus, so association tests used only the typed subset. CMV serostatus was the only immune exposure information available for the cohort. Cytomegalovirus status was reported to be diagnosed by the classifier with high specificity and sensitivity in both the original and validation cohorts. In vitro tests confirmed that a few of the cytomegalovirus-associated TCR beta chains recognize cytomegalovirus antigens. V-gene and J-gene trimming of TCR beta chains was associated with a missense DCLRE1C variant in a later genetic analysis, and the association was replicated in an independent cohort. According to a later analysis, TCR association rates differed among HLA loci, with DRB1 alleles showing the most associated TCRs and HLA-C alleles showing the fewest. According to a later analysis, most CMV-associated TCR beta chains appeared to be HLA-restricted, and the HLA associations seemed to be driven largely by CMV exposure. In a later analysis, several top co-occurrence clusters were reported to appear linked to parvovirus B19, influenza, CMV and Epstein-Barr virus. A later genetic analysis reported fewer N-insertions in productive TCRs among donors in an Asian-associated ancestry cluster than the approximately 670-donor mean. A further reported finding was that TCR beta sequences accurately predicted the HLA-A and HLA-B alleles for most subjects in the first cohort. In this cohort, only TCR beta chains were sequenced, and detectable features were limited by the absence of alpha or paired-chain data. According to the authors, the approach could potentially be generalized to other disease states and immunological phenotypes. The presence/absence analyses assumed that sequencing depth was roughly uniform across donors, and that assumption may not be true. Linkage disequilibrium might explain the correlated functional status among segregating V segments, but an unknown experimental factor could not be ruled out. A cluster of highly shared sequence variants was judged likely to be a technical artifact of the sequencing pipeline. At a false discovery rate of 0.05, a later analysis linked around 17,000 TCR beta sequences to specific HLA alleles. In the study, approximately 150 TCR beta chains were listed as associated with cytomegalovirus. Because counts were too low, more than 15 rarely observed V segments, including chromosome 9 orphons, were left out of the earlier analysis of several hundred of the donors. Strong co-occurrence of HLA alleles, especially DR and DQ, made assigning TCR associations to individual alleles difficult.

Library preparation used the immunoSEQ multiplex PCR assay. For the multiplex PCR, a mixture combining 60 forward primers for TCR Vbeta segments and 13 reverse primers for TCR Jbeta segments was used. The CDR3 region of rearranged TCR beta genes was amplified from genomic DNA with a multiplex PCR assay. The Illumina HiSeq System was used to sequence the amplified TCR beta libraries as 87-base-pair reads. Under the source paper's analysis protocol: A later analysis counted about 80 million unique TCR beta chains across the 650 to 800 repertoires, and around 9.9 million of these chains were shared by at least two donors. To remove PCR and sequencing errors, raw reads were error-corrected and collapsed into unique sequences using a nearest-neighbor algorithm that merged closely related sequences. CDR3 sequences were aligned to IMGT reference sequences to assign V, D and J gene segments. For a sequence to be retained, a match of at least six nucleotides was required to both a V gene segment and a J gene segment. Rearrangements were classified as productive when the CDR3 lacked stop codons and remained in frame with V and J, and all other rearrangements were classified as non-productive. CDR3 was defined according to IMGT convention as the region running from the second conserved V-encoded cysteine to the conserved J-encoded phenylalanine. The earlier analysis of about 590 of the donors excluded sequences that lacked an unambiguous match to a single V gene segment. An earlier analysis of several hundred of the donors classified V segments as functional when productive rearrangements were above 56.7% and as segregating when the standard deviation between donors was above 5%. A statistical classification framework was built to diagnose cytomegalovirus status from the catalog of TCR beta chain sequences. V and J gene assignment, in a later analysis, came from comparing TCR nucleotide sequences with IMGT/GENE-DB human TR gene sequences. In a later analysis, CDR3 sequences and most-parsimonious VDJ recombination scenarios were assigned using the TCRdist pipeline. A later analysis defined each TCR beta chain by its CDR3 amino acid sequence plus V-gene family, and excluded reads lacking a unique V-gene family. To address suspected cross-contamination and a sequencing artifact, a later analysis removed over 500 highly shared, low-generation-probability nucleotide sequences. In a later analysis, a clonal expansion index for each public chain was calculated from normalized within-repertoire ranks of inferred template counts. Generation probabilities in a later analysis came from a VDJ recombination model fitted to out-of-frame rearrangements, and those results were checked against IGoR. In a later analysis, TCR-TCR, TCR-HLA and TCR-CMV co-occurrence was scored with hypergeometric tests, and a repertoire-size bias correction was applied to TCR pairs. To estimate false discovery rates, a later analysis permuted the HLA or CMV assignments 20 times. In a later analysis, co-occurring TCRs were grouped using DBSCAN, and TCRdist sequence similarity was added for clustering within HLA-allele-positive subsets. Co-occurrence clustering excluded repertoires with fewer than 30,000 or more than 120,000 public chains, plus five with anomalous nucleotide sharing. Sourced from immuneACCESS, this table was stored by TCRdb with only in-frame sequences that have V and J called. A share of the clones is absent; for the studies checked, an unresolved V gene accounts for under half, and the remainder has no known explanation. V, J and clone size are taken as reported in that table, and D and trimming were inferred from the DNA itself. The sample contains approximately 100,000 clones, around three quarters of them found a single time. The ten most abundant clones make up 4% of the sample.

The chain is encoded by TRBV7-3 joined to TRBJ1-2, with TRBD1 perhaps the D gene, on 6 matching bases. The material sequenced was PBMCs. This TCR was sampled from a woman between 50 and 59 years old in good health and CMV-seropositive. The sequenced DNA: TGTGCCAGCAGCCCCGAGGGGGGGCGGAACTATGGCTACACCTTC. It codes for CASSPEGGRNYGYTF.